The 20 T cell receptor beta chains in this list originate from one sample, sequenced in a study of cytomegalovirus exposure and HLA in healthy donors. Use of 60 Vbeta and 13 Jbeta primers characterized the PCR. The protocol was immunoSEQ multiplex PCR, while the TCRdb copy is restricted to in-frame clones and leaves out a portion. The sample lists more than 150,000 clones; 75% to 90% were seen once. Source material: PBMCs. These receptors were collected from a man aged 45-65 years in good health and CMV-seronegative.

V is TRBV9 and J is TRBJ1-3, with D uncertain. The CDR3 runs to 14 residues. Germline-derived CDR1 and CDR2 are SGDLS and YYNGEE. V dropped 0 bases and J dropped 4 bases, with 8 bases sitting between them. The CDR3 loop reads CASSVGGGGNTIYF. In DNA, the CDR3 is TGTGCCAGCAGCGTAGGGGGAGGAGGAAACACCATATATTTT.

V is TRBV6-5 and J is TRBJ1-6, with a tentative D call TRBD1 (5 bases). Between the trimmed V and J ends, which lost 6 bases and 10 bases, there was a span of 19 bases. The V gene's germline CDR1 is MNHEY and CDR2 SVGAGI. This CDR3 is built from 15 residues. The CDR3 reads CASRYRGGDDSPLHF. CDR3 DNA: TGTGCCAGCAGATACCGGGGGGGTGACGACTCACCCCTCCACTTT.

The chain joins TRBV4-3 to TRBJ2-3; 11 positions match TRBD2. J was trimmed by 6 bases and V by 3 bases; bases with no gene match: 11. The CDR3 has 17 residues. Germline CDR1 reads LGHNA; CDR2 reads YSLEER. The DNA for the CDR3 is TGCGCCAGCAGCCAGACTATAGCGGGGGGGCCCGGGGATACGCAGTATTTT. Translated, it gives CASSQTIAGGPGDTQYF.

There are a few counts of this clone. The chain is built from TRBV7-2 and TRBJ2-7; 8 bases match TRBD2. This CDR3 spans 14 amino acids. Trimming removed 7 bases from V and 0 bases from J; junction bases left unmatched: 5. The V gene's germline CDR1 is SGHTA and CDR2 FQGNSA. This CDR3 is CASTYGRGSYEQYF. The CDR3 region has the DNA TGTGCCAGCACCTACGGGAGGGGCTCCTACGAGCAGTACTTC.

The chain uses TRBV7-2 and TRBJ2-1; D uncertain. Trimming pared 0 bases from V and 7 bases from J, leaving 7 bases between. Germline loops: CDR1 SGHTA, CDR2 FQGNSA. The length of the CDR3 is 13 residues. The CDR3 sequence is CASSLAAVNEQFF. In DNA, the CDR3 is TGTGCCAGCAGCTTAGCGGCGGTTAATGAGCAGTTCTTC.

This rearrangement joins TRBV6-5 to TRBJ1-5; 7 bases align to TRBD1. The V gene's germline CDR1 is MNHEY and CDR2 SVGAGI. CDR3 length: 14 residues. V shed 5 bases, J shed 6 bases, and the junction held 7 bases outside the gene matches. Written as DNA, the CDR3 is TGTGCCAGCAGTCGAAACAGGGGCAGTCAGCCCCAGCATTTT. Translated, it gives CASSRNRGSQPQHF.

The chain couples TRBV5-1 to TRBJ2-3, with TRBD2 matching 9 bases. From germline, CDR1 is SGHRS and CDR2 YFSETQ. Trimming at V came to 4 bases and at J to 2 bases, leaving 2 bases not matched to a gene. This CDR3 comprises 14 residues. The DNA of the CDR3 is TGCGCCAGCAGCGTAGCGGGGGCCACAGATACGCAGTATTTT. It codes for CASSVAGATDTQYF.

This clone was picked up one time. The gene calls are TRBV7-2 and TRBJ2-2; the D is unclear. The V and J ends lost 4 bases and 0 bases respectively, with 12 bases between them. Germline V gene data show CDR1 as SGHTA and CDR2 as FQGNSA. The CDR3 is 16 amino acids. CDR3 coding DNA: TGTGCCAGCAGCTCCCTGGGTCAGGCGAACACCGGGGAGCTGTTTTTT. This encodes CASSSLGQANTGELFF.

J is TRBJ2-1 and V is TRBV19; 9 bases match TRBD2. The V and J ends lost 7 bases and 13 bases, in that order; junction bases with no gene match: 8. This CDR3 spans 12 amino acids. Germline CDR1 and CDR2: LNHDA and SQIVND (reference sequence). The DNA of the CDR3 is TGTGCCAGTACCGAAGGGCGGGGGGGCCAGTTCTTC. It encodes CASTEGRGGQFF.

The chain is built from TRBV5-1 and TRBJ2-1; TRBD2 is a possible D gene (6 bases). CDR3 length: 14 amino acids. In germline, CDR1 is SGHRS, CDR2 YFSETQ. The germline V and J ends were trimmed by 4 bases and 5 bases, with 13 bases remaining between them. The CDR3 sequence: CASSALRRDNEQFF. In DNA, the CDR3 is TGCGCCAGCAGCGCCCTTCGGAGGGACAATGAGCAGTTCTTC.

The rearrangement links TRBV9 to TRBJ1-4; perhaps TRBD1 as D (5 bases). The CDR3 totals 15 residues. Germline V lookup: CDR1 SGDLS, CDR2 YYNGEE. V was clipped by 4 bases and J by 4 bases, with 14 bases between them. The CDR3 DNA reads as TGTGCCAGCAGCCCCAGGGACTTTTTTAATGAAAAACTGTTTTTT. Protein sequence: CASSPRDFFNEKLFF.

The sample holds a few counts of this clone. The V and J genes are TRBV29-1 and TRBJ1-1; D possibly corresponds to TRBD1 (6 bases). Trimming left V 3 bases short and J 10 bases short, with 9 bases between. Looked up from germline, CDR1 is SQVTM and CDR2 is ANQGSEA. CDR3 length: 10 amino acids. In DNA form, the CDR3 reads TGCAGCGTTGAGGGGGCGAGAGCTTTCTTT. The encoded protein is CSVEGARAFF.

The rearrangement links TRBV6-1 to TRBJ1-1; D ambiguous. The CDR3 length is 15 residues. Deletions cut 0 bases from V and 1 base from J, with 9 bases between. Germline assignment: CDR1 MNHNS and CDR2 SASEGT. The CDR3 sequence: CASSEAGRQNTEAFF. CDR3 bases: TGTGCCAGCAGTGAAGCTGGCAGGCAGAACACTGAAGCTTTCTTT.

Points on this clone: The sample carries other DNA sequences with the same CDR3. V gene TRBV4-3 combines with J gene TRBJ1-1; possible D gene TRBD1, 5 bases. The V gene lost 3 bases and the J gene lost 8 bases, with 13 bases spanning the gap. The CDR3 has 13 residues. Germline lookup yields CDR1 LGHNA and CDR2 YSLEER. In nucleotides, the CDR3 is TGCGCCAGCAGCCAGGGACTTTTTACCGAAGCTTTCTTT. Its translation is CASSQGLFTEAFF.

V and J are TRBV18 and TRBJ2-7; D is perhaps TRBD2 (7 bases). The CDR3 has 14 amino acids. Germline V gives CDR1 KGHSH, CDR2 LQKENI. Trimming removed 0 bases from V and 3 bases from J, with 9 bases in between. CDR3: CASSPPGGRYEQYF. The CDR3 DNA reads TGTGCCAGCTCACCACCGGGGGGGCGCTACGAGCAGTACTTC.

This clone was counted between two and nine times. The genes are TRBV6-1 and TRBJ1-5, with TRBD1 as a possible D gene (6 bases). From germline, CDR1 is MNHNS and CDR2 SASEGT. This CDR3 is 15 amino acids long. With 3 bases removed from V and 7 bases from J, the gap between germline ends came to 16 bases. The CDR3 sequence is CASSELLGGWQPQHF. In DNA, the CDR3 is TGTGCCAGCAGTGAGCTCCTAGGGGGATGGCAGCCCCAGCATTTT.

The rearrangement links TRBV7-8 to TRBJ2-3; 12 bases are shared with TRBD2. After removal of 5 bases from V and 3 bases from J, the junction contained 12 bases not matched to a gene. Germline-derived CDR1 and CDR2 are SGHVS and FQNEAQ. CDR3 length equals 18 residues. The DNA of the CDR3 is TGTGCCAGCAGCCTAGGACCTCTAGCGGGAGGGCTAACAGATACGCAGTATTTT. This translates into CASSLGPLAGGLTDTQYF.

This CDR3 is CASSALAATHTIYF. The CDR3 DNA is TGTGCCAGCAGCGCCTTGGCGGCGACGCACACCATATATTTT. The V and J genes are TRBV11-2 and TRBJ1-3, with no clear D. From germline, CDR1 is SGHAT and CDR2 FQNNGV. This CDR3 has 14 residues. Trimming took off 5 bases at V and 8 bases at J, with 16 bases between the two ends. The whole variable domain, filled in from reference TRBV11-2 and TRBJ1-3, reads EAGVAQSPRYKIIEKRQSVAFWCNPISGHATLYWYQQILGQGPKLLIQFQNNGVVDDSQLPKDRFSAERLKGVDSTLKIQPAKLEDSAVYLCASSALAATHTIYFGEGSWLTVV.

The chain links TRBV6-6 to TRBJ1-1, with a possible D match to TRBD1 (6 bases). Germline-derived CDR1 and CDR2 are MNHNY and SVGAGI (reference sequence). CDR3 size: 16 residues. The V end was cut by 0 bases, the J end by 2 bases, with 13 bases between. CDR3 nucleotide sequence: TGTGCCAGCAGTTACTCAGCAGGGGTTGTTAACACTGAAGCTTTCTTT. Translation gives CASSYSAGVVNTEAFF.

The V call is TRBV6-5, the J call TRBJ1-1, with 7 positions matching TRBD1. V was pared by 4 bases and J by 6 bases, with 5 bases of the junction left unmatched. The CDR3 contains 13 residues. The germline V gene encodes CDR1 MNHEY and CDR2 SVGAGI. The CDR3 region has the DNA TGTGCCAGCAGTTCGACAGGGCGTTCTGAAGCTTTCTTT. This sequence encodes CASSSTGRSEAFF.